These T cell receptor beta chains were read from a single sample in a study of early T cells in non-severe SARS-CoV-2 infection. TCRdb reanalysed the 5' RACE reads using MiXCR and keeps one entry per CDR3 protein. The table includes roughly 81,000 distinct CDR3 sequences, roughly 6% detected once. The source material was whole blood. The source of these receptors is an adult who was a healthcare worker with PCR-confirmed SARS-CoV-2 infection or an uninfected control (not recorded which). Each CDR3 is given with its conserved first and last residue. D genes are given only for firm matches. Only some rows state a clone size, as once, few, many or a class for expanded clones.

J | V | D | size | DNA | CDR3
TRBJ2-1 | TRBV7-7 | TRBD2 | few | TGTGCCAGCAACCTTAGCGGGAGGGGTGTCAATGAGCAGTTCTTC | CASNLSGRGVNEQFF
TRBJ1-1 | TRBV3-1 | - | many | TGTGCCAGCAGCCAAGAAGCATCTTGGGGGTACACTGAAGCTTTCTTT | CASSQEASWGYTEAFF
TRBJ2-7 | TRBV5-1 | - | - | TGCGCCAGCAGCTTAGCGACAATCTCCTACGAGCAGTACTTC | CASSLATISYEQYF
TRBJ2-5 | TRBV20-1 | - | - | TGCAGTGCTAGAGTTGGACTCCAAGAGACCCAGTACTTC | CSARVGLQETQYF
TRBJ2-5 | TRBV9 | - | few | TGTGCCAGCAGCGTAGGTCTTAGCGGTGGTGGGGAGACCCAGTACTTC | CASSVGLSGGGETQYF
TRBJ2-7 | TRBV6-6 | - | few | TGTGCCAGCAGTTACCTAGGGTACCACGAGCAGTACTTC | CASSYLGYHEQYF
TRBJ1-3 | TRBV6-1 | - | many | TGTGCCAGCAGAAGGGGGACCTCTGGAAACACCATATATTTT | CASRRGTSGNTIYF
TRBJ2-1 | TRBV29-1 | TRBD2 | - | TGCAGCGTTGATAATTTTGTTAGCGGGAGTTCCTACAATGAGCAGTTCTTC | CSVDNFVSGSSYNEQFF
TRBJ1-1 | TRBV6-1 | - | few | TGTGCCAGCAGTGAACGGCCAGCCGTTAACACTGAAGCTTTCTTT | CASSERPAVNTEAFF
TRBJ2-5 | TRBV20-1 | TRBD2 | few | TGCAGTGCTAGGGGACTAAAAGAGACCCAGTACTTC | CSARGLKETQYF
TRBJ2-7 | TRBV5-6 | TRBD2 | - | TGTGCCAGCACACCGGGACTAGCGGGGGTCGAGCAGTACTTC | CASTPGLAGVEQYF
TRBJ2-3 | TRBV19 | - | many | TGTGCCAGTAGTATCCGAGATACGCAGTATTTT | CASSIRDTQYF
TRBJ2-1 | TRBV29-1 | - | many | TGCAGCGTTGACGGGGATTCCGATGAGCAGTTCTTC | CSVDGDSDEQFF
TRBJ1-2 | TRBV7-9 | TRBD1 | - | TGTGCCAGCAGCTCCCGGGACAGCTATGGCTACACCTTC | CASSSRDSYGYTF
TRBJ1-3 | TRBV12-5 | TRBD1 | - | TGTGCTAGTGGTCCCCCAGGACAGGGGATGGGAAACACCATATATTTT | CASGPPGQGMGNTIYF
TRBJ2-3 | TRBV7-2 | - | many | TGTGCCAGCAGCCAACTAGGGGCCCCCACAGATACGCAGTATTTT | CASSQLGAPTDTQYF
TRBJ1-1 | TRBV18 | - | many | TGTGCCAGCTCACCCCGACAAGACACTGAAGCTTTCTTT | CASSPRQDTEAFF
TRBJ2-2 | TRBV7-9 | TRBD1 | few | TGTGCCAGCAGCCCCTGGGGACAGGCTCACACCGGGGAGCTGTTTTTT | CASSPWGQAHTGELFF
TRBJ2-5 | TRBV2 | - | many | TGTGCCAGCAGTGGACAGTTAGAGACCCAGTACTTC | CASSGQLETQYF
TRBJ2-2 | TRBV15 | - | few | TGTGCCACCAGCAGAGAAAACACCGGGGAGCTGTTTTTT | CATSRENTGELFF
TRBJ2-1 | TRBV15 | TRBD2 | few | TGTGCCACCAGCAGGGCCTTAGGACTAGCGGGCAATGAGCAGTTCTTC | CATSRALGLAGNEQFF
TRBJ2-4 | TRBV6-2/TRBV6-3 | - | few | TGTGCCAGCAGTTACGACTGGCTAGCCAAAAACATTCAGTACTTC | CASSYDWLAKNIQYF
TRBJ1-4 | TRBV29-1 | - | few | TGCAGCGTTGGTCTTTCCAGGGCAAGTAATGAAAAACTGTTTTTT | CSVGLSRASNEKLFF
TRBJ2-4 | TRBV28 | - | once | TGTGCCAGCAGCTCCTTGGCGGGGCTCAAGGGGAAAAACATTCAGTACTTC | CASSSLAGLKGKNIQYF
TRBJ2-2 | TRBV7-6 | - | many | TGTGCCAGCAGCTTAGTCAGCCAGACTGCGAACACCGGGGAGCTGTTTTTT | CASSLVSQTANTGELFF
TRBJ2-5 | TRBV6-1 | TRBD2 | few | TGTGCCAGCAGTGCGCTAGCGGGGGGGCAAGAGACCCAGTACTTC | CASSALAGGQETQYF
TRBJ1-1 | TRBV7-2 | TRBD1 | many | TGTGCCAGCAGCAAACAGGGGAGGACTGAAGCTTTCTTT | CASSKQGRTEAFF
TRBJ2-3 | TRBV4-3 | - | many | TGCGCCAGCAGCCAAGAACTCGGAGGTCTCACAGATACGCAGTATTTT | CASSQELGGLTDTQYF